This entry features one TCR beta chain sequence. Its antigen remains unidentified. One end of the junction does not line up with germline, which may come from a read error. The sample belongs to a study of T cells in Graves' hyperthyroidism and ophthalmopathy (dated by TCRdb to about 2019). In terms of the full investigation: Peripheral blood was sampled at the time of initial diagnosis, prior to any treatment. A discovery cohort of roughly 96 patients, approximately 45 with Graves' ophthalmopathy and about 58 with stable Graves' hyperthyroidism, was used to find distinguishing TCR V-J signatures. An independent validation cohort of 18 to 20 hyperthyroidism patients and more than 15 patients who later progressed to ophthalmopathy tested prospective prediction of ophthalmopathy. The 100 discovery patients were randomly divided into training and test sets at a 7:3 ratio. In addition, the study compared T-cell repertoires in thyroid tissue and in blood from several Graves' hyperthyroidism patients. After blood sampling, hyperthyroidism patients were treated with methimazole at a starting dose of 30 mg daily, and ophthalmopathy patients were treated with high-dose intravenous methylprednisolone. The paper reports TCR Vbeta CDR3 sequencing of some 140 peripheral blood samples: under 45 ophthalmopathy, some 80 hyperthyroidism and around 17 progressor patients. The paper's findings and limits, for the study overall: A 13 V-J signature model separated ophthalmopathy from stable hyperthyroidism, with about 88% sensitivity and 81% to 82% specificity in cross-validation and 80%/75% in testing. In validation, progression to ophthalmopathy was predicted by the model with almost 71% sensitivity and 72.22% specificity, a median of around 5.9 months before onset. Sample size was not statistically predetermined, and blinding of investigators to group allocation was not performed. Blood samples also contained most of the expanded thyroid clonotypes (frequency above 0.001), which suggests that blood repertoires may reflect thyroid immune responses.

Amplification of TCR beta CDR3 regions was carried out from RNA transcripts. The first round of RT-PCR for the TCR CDR3 was performed with the HTBI primer set and the Qiagen OneStep RT-PCR kit. Libraries were constructed in a second round of multiplex PCR, after which size selection and purification were carried out. Libraries were sequenced paired-end with 100 bp reads on an Illumina HiSeq2000. The paper's data handling went like this. SOAPnuke was used to process the raw data, throwing out any read that contained adapters or uncalled bases, had a mean Phred below 15, or lacked an exact constant-primer or identifier match. COPE v1.2.5 was used to merge high-quality paired reads, and clonotypes were defined as unique nucleotide sequences. Clonotypes were aligned to IMGT TRBV, TRBD and TRBJ reference segments using MiTCR v1.1. Only V-J combinations with frequency above 0.0001, covering about 99% of repertoires, were analysed. The TCS score was defined as the ratio of F50 (clonal expansion) to E x V (chaos), calculated using BLOSUM62-based TCRdist between CDR3 peptides within each V-J. Welch's t-statistics and random forest reduced fewer than 600 V-J features to some 14, which were used in a naive Bayes classifier (R e1071). TCRdb's own reprocessing of the public reads used fastp at Q25 and MiXCR and kept productive beta chains. Rows with a matching CDR3 protein are joined into one entry that keeps the most common DNA and genes. The V and J calls shown here were made by TCRdb, not taken from the authors' results. The sample table records 50,000 to 60,000 distinct CDR3 sequences; approximately 52% of these occur just once. Roughly 10% of the sample is held by the ten biggest clonotypes.

Moderately to severely active disease, a Clinical Activity Score of at least 3, a NOSPECS grade of at least 4, and a duration under 3 months were present in ophthalmopathy patients. Patients with uncontrolled infections, other autoimmune diseases, pregnancy or lactation were excluded. Clinical symptoms, serum thyroxine and TRAb, thyroid ultrasound, and orbital computed tomography formed the basis for the diagnoses. PBMCs were separated from 10 ml of fresh peripheral blood using Ficoll-Paque density gradient centrifugation. Trizol reagent was used to extract total RNA, and RNA quality was then checked on an Agilent 2100 Bioanalyzer. The germline V gene yields SGHTA for CDR1 and FQGNSA for CDR2. The CDR3 measures 15 amino acids from cysteine to phenylalanine. Only the CDR3 DNA stays, 45 bases, in frame from base 1.

Sample: blood. The V and J genes are TRBV7-2 and TRBJ2-7; 14 junctional bases match TRBD2. This sequence was found in a woman aged 50 to 60 with Graves' ophthalmopathy. The CDR3 reads CAGSFWTSGRYEQYF. The DNA is as follows: TGTGCCGGCAGCTTTTGGACTAGCGGGAGGTATGAGCAGTACTTC.